A single sample is the source of the 27 T cell receptor beta chains below, sequenced in a study of Ad26.COV2.S vaccination and SARS-CoV-2 variants. Described treatment: 19 received Ad26.COV2.S at low or high dose, single or two shots; 5 received placebo; per-sample allocation not given. Sampling occurred on day 63 after the first vaccine or placebo injection. Clones were read by immunoSEQ multiplex PCR, and TCRdb kept only the in-frame ones, dropping some. Of around 500,000 clones listed, roughly nine tenths were seen once; the top ten hold 1.5% to 2%. The specimen was peripheral blood, collected in a trial of Ad26.COV2.S vaccine versus placebo. Source of these receptors: a person aged 18 to 65 who received the Ad26.COV2.S COVID-19 vaccine or a placebo.

This clone was recorded once. The J gene is TRBJ2-7, the V gene TRBV29-1; 7 nucleotides agree with TRBD1. Trimming took 3 bases from V and 2 from J; bases not matched to a gene: 16. The CDR3 consists of 17 residues. Germline V gene data show CDR1 as SQVTM and CDR2 as ANQGSEA. CDR3 sequence: CSVDLRAGGRNPYEQYF. CDR3 nucleotide sequence: TGCAGCGTTGATCTCCGGGCAGGGGGACGGAACCCCTACGAGCAGTACTTC.

This clone was counted a single time. The CDR3 loop reads CASSISAENTGELFF. The CDR3 DNA reads TGTGCCAGTAGTATTTCGGCAGAGAACACCGGGGAGCTGTTTTTT. The rearrangement joins TRBV19 to TRBJ2-2, with D uncertain. V was shortened by 3 bases and J by 1 base, with 9 bases between the two germline ends. CDR3 size: 15 residues. Germline lookup yields CDR1 LNHDA and CDR2 SQIVND (reference sequence).

This chain connects TRBV10-2 to TRBJ2-5; perhaps TRBD2 as D (6 bases). The ends were cut back, 7 bases at V and 5 bases at J, with 20 bases in the middle. The CDR3 runs 15 residues. The germline gives CDR1 WSHSY, CDR2 SAAADI. This CDR3 is CASTQGSAGRETQYF. The CDR3 DNA reads as TGCGCCAGCACTCAAGGTTCCGCAGGGAGGGAGACCCAGTACTTC.

This chain connects TRBV3-1 (or the pseudogene TRBV3-2) to TRBJ1-2, with a tentative D call TRBD1 (6 bases). CDR3 length: 15 amino acids. CDR1 LGHDT and CDR2 YNNKEL come from the germline V gene (reference sequence). Between the trimmed V and J ends, which lost 1 base and 5 bases, there was a span of 14 bases. The DNA for the CDR3 is TGTGCCAGCAGCCAAGGTGGGGGCGCGGGTTATGGCTACACCTTC. Translated, it gives CASSQGGGAGYGYTF.

The chain uses TRBV3-1 (or the pseudogene TRBV3-2) and TRBJ2-7; D uncertain. V was pared by 3 bases and J by 5 bases, with 11 bases between. The germline V gene encodes CDR1 LGHDT and CDR2 YNNKEL (reference sequence). This CDR3 comprises 13 residues. CDR3 bases: TGTGCCAGCAGCCAGGTACAGAACCACGAGCAGTACTTC. Residues: CASSQVQNHEQYF.

CDR3 DNA: TGTGCCAGCAGCCGGGACAGGGCGGGAGGCTACACCTTC. This encodes CASSRDRAGGYTF. This chain connects TRBV6-5 to TRBJ1-2; 9 bases match TRBD1. CDR1 is MNHEY, CDR2 SVGAGI, per germline. The CDR3 length is 13 residues. V lost 6 bases to trimming and J lost 8 bases; unmatched junction nucleotides: 7.

This chain links TRBV9 with TRBJ2-1; D perhaps matches TRBD1 (6 bases). Germline loops: CDR1 SGDLS, CDR2 YYNGEE. This CDR3 is built from 16 residues. Deletions cut 7 bases from V and 7 bases from J, with 24 bases between. The CDR3 is CASSRGGARIRNEQFF. As DNA, the CDR3 is TGTGCCAGCTCGCGTGGGGGCGCGAGGATTCGGAATGAGCAGTTCTTC.

The chain has TRBV6-2 or TRBV6-3 and TRBJ2-1; D possibly corresponds to TRBD2 (5 bases). Germline CDR1 reads MNHEY; CDR2 reads SVGEGT. The V end lost 3 bases, the J end lost 1 base, and 7 bases lay between the germline ends. The length of the CDR3 is 14 residues. CDR3 region: CASSYRGSYNEQFF. Written as DNA, the CDR3 is TGTGCCAGCAGTTATCGGGGTTCCTACAATGAGCAGTTCTTC.

This rearrangement joins TRBV16 to TRBJ1-2; weak D call: TRBD1 (6 bases). V was pared by 1 base and J by 0 bases, with 12 bases between. This CDR3 comprises 16 residues. CDR1 is KGHSY and CDR2 is FQNENV in the germline V gene. CDR3 in amino acids: CASSQFRRGTNYGYTF. The CDR3 DNA reads TGTGCCAGCAGCCAATTCAGGAGGGGGACTAACTATGGCTACACCTTC.

This clone showed up just once. The rearrangement links TRBV28 to TRBJ2-1; 9 positions match TRBD2. J was trimmed by 6 bases and V by 0 bases; bases with no gene match: 3. There are 15 residues in the CDR3. The germline CDR1 and CDR2 sequences are MDHEN and SYDVKM. The CDR3 protein is CASSLWVAGANEQFF. As DNA, the CDR3 is TGTGCCAGCAGTTTATGGGTAGCGGGAGCCAATGAGCAGTTCTTC.

The chain links TRBV18 to TRBJ2-7; a weak D match, TRBD1 (6 bases). Trimming took off 0 bases at V and 3 bases at J, with 15 bases between the two ends. The CDR3 spans 16 residues. CDR1 and CDR2 from the germline V gene are KGHSH and LQKENI. This CDR3 is CASSPPVGQGSYEQYF. In DNA form, the CDR3 reads TGTGCCAGCTCACCACCGGTGGGGCAGGGGAGCTACGAGCAGTACTTC.

The CDR3 DNA reads as TGTGCCAGCAGCCAACAGGGTAGGAACACTGAAGCTTTCTTT. Its protein product is CASSQQGRNTEAFF. The rearrangement links TRBV7-2 to TRBJ1-1; D possibly corresponds to TRBD1 (6 bases). The CDR3 covers 14 residues. Germline V CDR1 and CDR2: SGHTA, FQGNSA. The germline V and J ends were trimmed by 5 bases and 1 base, with 11 bases remaining between them.

This clone has a handful of counts. V usage is TRBV18 and J usage is TRBJ1-6; possibly TRBD1 for D (5 bases). The V end lost 5 bases, the J end lost 13 bases, and 21 bases lay between the germline ends. CDR1 and CDR2 from the germline V gene are KGHSH and LQKENI. The CDR3 contains 15 residues. This chain's CDR3 is CASSINEGLWDPLHF. CDR3 DNA sequence: TGTGCCAGCTCAATCAACGAGGGACTTTGGGATCCCCTCCACTTT.

The V call is TRBV28, the J call TRBJ1-2; D is ambiguous. CDR1 MDHEN and CDR2 SYDVKM come from the germline V gene. The CDR3 contains 14 residues. Trimming took off 2 bases at V and 5 bases at J, with 12 bases between the two ends. The CDR3 bases are TGTGCCAGCAGTTTAATGAGGGAAACTTATGGCTACACCTTC. Translation: CASSLMRETYGYTF.

This sequence joins TRBV9 and TRBJ1-2; unclear D gene. This CDR3 contains 13 residues. The V gene's germline CDR1 is SGDLS and CDR2 YYNGEE. Trimming shortened V by 4 bases and J by 4 bases, and 11 bases separated the two germline ends. Written as DNA, the CDR3 is TGTGCCAGCAGCCCTCCGGCAGGCTATGGCTACACCTTC. This translates into CASSPPAGYGYTF.

The count of this clone is one. The CDR3 region is CASSLTSGQTQETQYF. The CDR3 DNA reads as TGTGCCAGCAGCTTAACCTCCGGGCAAACACAAGAGACCCAGTACTTC. The rearrangement joins TRBV7-3 to TRBJ2-5; D unresolved. Trimming removed 0 bases from V and 2 bases from J, with 13 bases in between. This CDR3 is built from 16 residues. Germline CDR1 reads SGHTA; CDR2 reads FQGTGA.

The rearrangement links TRBV6-5 to TRBJ2-7, with TRBD2 identical over 8 bases. The germline V gene has CDR1 MNHEY and CDR2 SVGAGI. V gave up 6 bases and J gave up 6 bases; unmatched junction bases: 10. The CDR3 consists of 14 residues. The CDR3 nucleotides read TGTGCCAGCAGGGGGGACCGCCGGGAGGGCGAGCAGTACTTC. It encodes CASRGDRREGEQYF.

V usage is TRBV7-2 and J usage is TRBJ2-3; 8 nucleotides match TRBD2. The ends lost 5 bases at V and 1 base at J; junction bases unmatched: 5. The CDR3 totals 15 residues. CDR1 is SGHTA and CDR2 is FQGNSA in the germline V gene. The CDR3 region is CASSEAGAGTDTQYF. DNA of the CDR3: TGTGCCAGCAGCGAAGCGGGAGCTGGCACAGATACGCAGTATTTT.

V usage is TRBV27 and J usage is TRBJ1-6, with 7 bases that match TRBD1. The ends lost 5 bases at V and 6 bases at J; junction bases unmatched: 7. This CDR3 has 15 residues. Per the germline V gene, CDR1 is MNHEY and CDR2 is SMNVEV (reference sequence). The CDR3 DNA reads as TGTGCCAGCAGTCGGTCGACAGGGCGTAATTCACCCCTCCACTTT. It codes for CASSRSTGRNSPLHF.

The chain recombines TRBV7-3 with TRBJ1-1; D may be TRBD1 (6 bases). V lost 5 bases and J lost 8, with 15 bases in between. CDR3 size: 13 residues. Germline assignment: CDR1 SGHTA and CDR2 FQGTGA. CDR3 loop: CASSIDRRSEAFF. For the CDR3, the DNA is TGTGCCAGCAGCATCGACAGGCGGAGCGAAGCTTTCTTT.

This chain joins TRBV7-2 and TRBJ1-4; D unclear. The V gene's germline CDR1 is SGHTA and CDR2 FQGNSA. The CDR3 extends over 13 amino acids. Trimming left V 6 bases short and J 3 bases short, with 8 bases between. CDR3 sequence reads: CASSKDPNEKLFF. The CDR3 nucleotides are TGTGCCAGCAGTAAGGACCCTAATGAAAAACTGTTTTTT.

This chain connects TRBV19 to TRBJ2-1; 7 bases are a match to TRBD1. The CDR3 sequence is 15 residues long. V was pared by 3 bases and J by 4 bases, with 6 bases of the junction left unmatched. Germline V gene sequence: CDR1 LNHDA, CDR2 SQIVND (reference sequence). The CDR3 DNA reads TGTGCCAGTAGTATGCAGGGACAGCGTTACAATGAGCAGTTCTTC. Protein product: CASSMQGQRYNEQFF.

Details on this clone: Mismatch with germline at one junction end may stem from a read error. The rearrangement joins TRBV7-7 to TRBJ2-2; D is unresolved. The CDR3 is 13 residues long. Germline CDR1 reads SSHAT; CDR2 reads FNYEAQ (reference sequence). CDR3 bases: TGTGCTAGCAGCTCTGGCCTGGTAGGGGAGCTGTTTTTT. Its protein is CASSSGLVGELFF. The full variable domain, with the rest looked up from reference TRBV7-7 and TRBJ2-2, is GAGVSQSPRYKVTKRGQDVTLRCDPISSHATLYWYQQALGQGPEFLTYFNYEAQPDKSGLPSDRFSAERPEGSISTLTIQRTEQRDSAMYRCASSSGLVGELFFGEGSRLTVL.

This chain connects TRBV7-2 to TRBJ2-2; a weak D match, TRBD1 (5 bases). V was pared by 2 bases and J by 5 bases, with 12 bases between. In germline, CDR1 is SGHTA, CDR2 FQGNSA. The CDR3 runs 15 residues. CDR3 amino acids: CASSLRQLVTGELFF. The DNA of the CDR3 is TGTGCCAGCAGCTTACGACAGCTAGTTACCGGGGAGCTGTTTTTT.

The rearrangement uses TRBV10-1 and TRBJ2-1; 8 bases match TRBD1. The CDR3 spans 14 residues. Per the germline V gene, CDR1 is WNHNN and CDR2 is SYGVQD (reference sequence). V lost 5 bases, J lost 5 bases, and 5 bases stayed unmatched. The CDR3 DNA reads as TGCGCCAGCAGTTTTGGGACAGGAAACAATGAGCAGTTCTTC. Translated: CASSFGTGNNEQFF.

The rearrangement uses TRBV6-5 and TRBJ2-1, with 10 bases identical to TRBD2. The germline V gene has CDR1 MNHEY and CDR2 SVGAGI. This CDR3 comprises 15 residues. J lost 7 bases, V lost 6 bases, and 9 bases had no gene match. The CDR3 here is CASRQAGGPRNEQFF. CDR3 nucleotides: TGTGCCAGCAGGCAAGCGGGAGGGCCGAGAAATGAGCAGTTCTTC.

The chain employs TRBV28 and TRBJ1-5, with D possibly matching TRBD1 (6 bases). The CDR3 runs 12 residues. Germline V gene lookup returns CDR1 MDHEN and CDR2 SYDVKM. Trimming removed 10 bases from V and 7 bases from J, with 14 bases in between. CDR3: CATVQGTQPQHF. The CDR3, as DNA: TGTGCCACCGTACAGGGTACGCAGCCCCAGCATTTT. Supplemented by reference TRBV28 and TRBJ1-5, the full variable domain reads DVKVTQSSRYLVKRTGEKVFLECVQDMDHENMFWYRQDPGLGLRLIYFSYDVKMKEKGDIPEGYSVSREKKERFSLILESASTNQTSMYLCATVQGTQPQHFGDGTRLSIL.